This T cell receptor (beta chain) was identified in a study of T-cell memory formation after mild COVID-19 (dated by TCRdb to the early 2020s). Notes on the research overall: Most TCR sequence clusters were specific to one of the two donors. T-cell clones expanding and contracting after mild COVID-19 in a couple of donors were tracked by longitudinal TCRalpha and TCRbeta repertoire sequencing. The cohort was made up of two young adult volunteers, one female and one male, who were previously healthy. General findings and caveats noted by the study authors: Clones contracting from day 15 to 85 had balanced CD4/CD8 phenotypes, while a second wave expanding from day 15 to 37 was biased towards CD4+. Some responding clones were found in pre-infection memory, which suggests that pre-existing cross-reactive memory T cells took part in the SARS-CoV-2 response. The study included only a couple of mild cases, and larger cohorts that include severe cases with pre-infection samples were judged to be necessary. SARS-CoV-2 specificity of the second-wave clones peaking on day 37 was not confirmed. Contracting CD4+ clones turned up mainly in the CM and EM memory subsets, whereas EMRA was where CD8+ clones were enriched.

Ficoll-Paque density gradient centrifugation was used to isolate PBMCs. The cysteine opens and the phenylalanine closes a CDR3 of 18 amino acids. The retained sequence is limited to the CDR3, 54 bases, with the frame set at the first base. The germline V end is reduced by 5 bases and the J end by 3 bases; junction bases left unmatched: 16. Reading the germline V gene (reference sequence) gives CDR1 SEHNR and CDR2 FQNEAQ. As to this clonotype: The antigen it recognizes is unknown. Per-base qualities were not stored, and no clone one base away is much larger.

TCRdb records Illumina NovaSeq 6000 as the sequencer. TCRalpha and TCRbeta cDNA libraries were built by 5'RACE with constant-segment primers, adding sample barcodes and unique molecular identifiers. RNA was extracted from every sample with Trizol reagent. Libraries were amplified in two PCR steps, with a second sample barcode and Illumina TruSeq adapters added in the second step. Libraries were sequenced on an Illumina NovaSeq with 2 x 150 bp paired-end reads. The paper's processing steps were these. Reads were demultiplexed and collapsed into UMI-guided consensus sequences with migec v1.2.7. With mixcr v2.1.11, UMI consensuses were aligned to TRA and TRB V and J templates and assembled into clonotypes. Expanded or contracted clonotypes were those called significant by both edgeR and NoisET, with noise models trained on biological replicates. For edgeR calls, the thresholds were a false discovery rate-adjusted p below 0.01 and a log2 fold-change of 1. As an exploratory analysis of dynamics, PCA with hierarchical clustering was applied to max-normalized trajectories of the 1000 most abundant clonotypes. Separately sequenced CD4+ and CD8+ repertoires were used to assign the CD4 or CD8 phenotype of responding clones. TCRdb's own reprocessing of the public reads used fastp at Q25 and MiXCR and kept productive beta chains. CDR3 protein sequences are deduplicated, and each keeps its most common genes and DNA. TCRdb, not the authors, supplied the V and J calls. The table for this sample lists roughly 500,000 distinct CDR3 sequences; 20% of them were counted only once. The ten largest account for 12% of the sample.

Here the chain combines TRBV7-9 and TRBJ1-1; the junction holds 9 bases that match TRBD1. The sequencing sample was made of PBMCs or a T cell subset sorted from them (not recorded which). This TCR came from an adult woman who had mild COVID-19 (a few samples of this study predate the infection). The sample titles of this study are shuffled in the database, so cell type and time point are left out; the donor was told from shared clones. Here the CDR3 is given as CASSPNSGTGRRYTEAFF. The sequenced DNA is TGTGCCAGCAGCCCCAATTCAGGGACAGGGCGTCGGTACACTGAAGCTTTCTTT.